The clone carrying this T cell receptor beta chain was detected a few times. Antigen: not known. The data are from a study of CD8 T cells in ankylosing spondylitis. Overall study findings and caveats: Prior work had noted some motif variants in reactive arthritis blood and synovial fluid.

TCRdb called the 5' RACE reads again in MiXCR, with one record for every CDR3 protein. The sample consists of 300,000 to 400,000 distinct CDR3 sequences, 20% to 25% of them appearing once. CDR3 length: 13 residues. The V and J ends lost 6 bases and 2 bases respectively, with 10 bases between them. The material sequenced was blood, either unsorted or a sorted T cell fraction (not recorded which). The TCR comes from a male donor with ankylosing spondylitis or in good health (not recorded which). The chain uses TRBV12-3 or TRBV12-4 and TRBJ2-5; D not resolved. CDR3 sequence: CASSLQTQETQYF. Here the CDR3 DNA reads TGTGCCAGCAGCCTTCAGACACAAGAGACCCAGTACTTC.